This record looks at one TCR beta chain sequence and its context. The target of this receptor is not known. No qualities accompany the bases; no much larger clone lies one base away. This specimen belongs to a study of identical twins (dated by TCRdb to 2015 to 2016). Some background on the complete study: To test whether fetal clonotypes persist, this study deep-sequenced TCR alpha and beta repertoires from monozygotic twins, from unrelated adults of various ages, and from cord blood. Replicate twin experiments were performed at different times using different library preparation protocols to rule out contamination.

Only healthy Caucasian donors were included. The twin cohort comprised three pairs of female monozygotic twins, all aged roughly 18 to 30 years. Positive isolation kits from Invitrogen were used to isolate the CD4+ and CD8+ T cell populations. The germline V gene (reference sequence) provides CDR1 SSHAT and CDR2 FNYEAQ. The CDR3, cysteine through phenylalanine, is 14 amino acids long. Solely the CDR3 DNA is kept, with 42 bases framed from the first base. Trimming costs V 5 bases and J 1 base, and their ends lie 11 bases apart. Study-wide conclusions, independent of this receptor: Invariant T cells such as MAIT and iNKT could partly confound zero-insertion analyses, though diverse VJ usage argued against this for most clonotypes. Compared with coincidental sharing between unrelated individuals, an excess of low generation-probability sequences was observed among out-of-frame TCR alpha sequences shared between twins. The excess sharing between twins in beta out-of-frame sequences was weaker because fewer shared sequences reduced the signal-to-noise ratio. Out-of-frame TCR alpha sharing in monozygotic twins was systematically underestimated by recombination models, whereas sharing between unrelated individuals was in agreement with the recombination models. Abundant cord blood beta clonotypes had fewer insertions, young adult naive repertoires showed a similar but weaker trend, and memory repertoires showed no such trend. Because the same donors could not be followed over many years, the conclusions depended on cross-sectional statistical analysis.

Library method: 5' RACE. Sequenced on an Illumina HiSeq 2000. A universal primer binding site was added through template switching, and the final cDNA carried a unique molecular identifier so that TCR cDNA molecules could be counted accurately. Specific primers in the conserved constant-segment region were used to synthesize first-strand cDNA for TCR alpha and beta chains. Each cDNA library was double barcoded, with a SMART-Mk sample barcode plus Illumina barcodes, to control for contamination. TruSeq adapter sequences along with Illumina sample barcodes were introduced in two successive PCR steps. The Illumina HiSeq platform was used with custom primers to sequence TCR alpha and beta cDNA libraries. Turning to the authors' computational methods: Raw reads were processed with MiGEC to extract unique molecular identifiers, and MiXCR was used to determine CDR3 positions. Recombination models were inferred per individual with the repgenHMM and IGoR tools using an EM algorithm. The analysis of shared clonotypes was done with the tcR package in R, with sharing normalized by the product of cloneset sizes. To study raw recombination free of thymic and clonal selection effects, out-of-frame nonproductive sequences were analyzed. TCRdb took the public reads, trimmed them with fastp at Q25, ran MiXCR for clone calling and kept in-frame beta chains. Rows are unified per CDR3 protein, each entry keeping the most common DNA and genes. TCRdb's processing, not the study's, gives the V and J calls here. The sample includes more than 400,000 distinct CDR3 sequences, with approximately 16% observed a single time. The ten biggest clones cover roughly 0.46% of the sample.

These same records also appear under a second study, on yellow fever vaccine responses in identical twins. The second study reports: According to the authors, in identical twins the way T cells responded to vaccination appeared partly convergent and partly personalized. In identical twins, the study followed T cell clones that responded to the vaccine with precision.

Sequencing was carried out using CD4+ T cells sorted from blood. The chain joins TRBV7-7 to TRBJ1-1; the D gene assignment is ambiguous. This sequence originates from a woman under 30 in good health. In nucleotide form, the sequence is TGTGCCAGCAGCGCAGGCGGTTGGAACACTGAAGCTTTCTTT. Translated, it reads CASSAGGWNTEAFF. The variable domain in full, with residues beyond the CDR3 obtained from the reference TRBV7-7 and TRBJ1-1 genes, is GAGVSQSPRYKVTKRGQDVTLRCDPISSHATLYWYQQALGQGPEFLTYFNYEAQPDKSGLPSDRFSAERPEGSISTLTIQRTEQRDSAMYRCASSAGGWNTEAFFGQGTRLTVV.